Shown below are 6 T cell receptor beta chains from a single sample sequenced in a study of CD8 T cells in Susac syndrome. RNA, at roughly 0.5 to 1 ug, was reverse transcribed with random hexamers. Each CDR3 protein gets one entry after TCRdb re-called the immunoSEQ multiplex PCR reads with MiXCR. The table has some 120,000 distinct CDR3 sequences, around 94% seen once. Material: CD4+ T cells from PBMCs. The source of these receptors is a human donor with multiple sclerosis.

The chain combines TRBV7-9 with TRBJ2-1, with 7 bases that match TRBD2. Germline trimming cut 5 bases from V and 5 bases from J; bases unmatched to any gene: 0. The germline V gene encodes CDR1 SEHNR and CDR2 FQNEAQ (reference sequence). The CDR3 has 12 amino acids. This CDR3 reads CASSGRDNEQFF. For the CDR3, the DNA is TGTGCCAGCAGCGGGAGGGACAATGAGCAGTTCTTC.

The chain joins TRBV5-1 to TRBJ1-1, with D perhaps matching TRBD1 (6 bases). Trimming stripped 4 bases from V and 2 bases from J, with 12 bases between. Germline lookup yields CDR1 SGHRS and CDR2 YFSETQ. The CDR3 has 14 amino acids. The CDR3 here is CASSNGTLNTEAFF. The CDR3 DNA follows: TGCGCCAGCAGCAACGGGACACTTAACACTGAAGCTTTCTTT.

J is TRBJ2-2 and V is TRBV9; D assignment may be TRBD1 or TRBD2 (5 bases each). Per the germline V gene, CDR1 is SGDLS and CDR2 is YYNGEE. V was cut by 3 bases and J by 5 bases, with 11 bases left in between. There are 14 residues in the CDR3. CDR3 nucleotides: TGTGCCAGCAGCGCCGGGACGGGGACCGGGGAGCTGTTTTTT. Amino acids: CASSAGTGTGELFF.

This clonotype was counted only a few times. The chain links TRBV7-2 to TRBJ1-1, with unresolved D. CDR1 is SGHTA and CDR2 is FQGNSA in the germline V gene. V was trimmed by 2 bases and J by 2 bases, leaving 9 bases between them. This CDR3 contains 14 residues. Written as DNA, the CDR3 is TGTGCCAGCAGCTTACCAGGTCTAAACACTGAAGCTTTCTTT. Amino acids: CASSLPGLNTEAFF.

This clonotype was found once. The chain joins TRBV19 to TRBJ1-2; D remains unclear. Germline V gene lookup returns CDR1 LNHDA and CDR2 SQIVND (reference sequence). The CDR3 loop spans 15 amino acids. The ends were cut back, 6 bases at V and 4 bases at J, with 18 bases in the middle. The CDR3 DNA sequence: TGTGCCAGTAGACTCGCGAGTTCATGGGCCTATGGCTACACCTTC. Amino acid sequence: CASRLASSWAYGYTF.

This chain uses TRBV6-1 with TRBJ2-4, with D unclear. V was shortened by 5 bases and J by 5 bases, with 13 bases between the two germline ends. CDR3 length: 14 amino acids. Germline CDR1 reads MNHNS; CDR2 reads SASEGT. CDR3 in amino acids: CASSLVGVENIQYF. For the CDR3, the DNA is TGTGCCAGCAGTCTCGTTGGGGTGGAAAACATTCAGTACTTC.